One sample yielded the 16 T cell receptor beta chains listed below, sequenced in a study of OX40 agonist ivuxolimab in advanced cancers. Here immunoSEQ multiplex PCR was the method, and the copy in TCRdb shows in-frame clones only, minus some. The sample shows some 86,000 clones, roughly 94% of them seen only once. This specimen was CD4+ or CD8+ T cells sorted from blood, taken in a trial of the OX40 agonist ivuxolimab. The source of these receptors is an adult with an advanced solid tumor such as melanoma, head and neck, liver or kidney cancer.

The rearrangement joins TRBV30 to TRBJ2-3, with unresolved D. CDR1 and CDR2 from the germline V gene are GTSNPN and SVGIG (reference sequence). This CDR3 region has 13 residues. Trimming cost V 3 bases and J 6 bases, with 13 bases left between them. The DNA of the CDR3 is TGTGCCTGGAGCCCCCATGTGACGGATACGCAGTATTTT. Translating gives CAWSPHVTDTQYF. The variable domain in full, with the rest retrieved from reference TRBV30 and TRBJ2-3, is SQTIHQWPATLVQPVGSPLSLECTVEGTSNPNLYWYRQAAGRGLQLLFYSVGIGQISSEVPQNLSASRPQDRQFILSSKKLLLSDSGFYLCAWSPHVTDTQYFGPGTRLTVL.

This chain connects TRBV6-1 to TRBJ2-7; D might be TRBD2 (6 bases). Trimming shortened V by 7 bases and J by 0 bases, and 13 bases separated the two germline ends. Per germline, CDR1 MNHNS and CDR2 SASEGT. There are 14 residues in the CDR3. For the CDR3, the DNA is TGTGCCAGCAAAGGGGACTTAAGCTCCTACGAGCAGTACTTC. Protein: CASKGDLSSYEQYF.

The chain carries TRBV6-1 and TRBJ1-5, with 8 bases that match TRBD1. V gave up 10 bases and J gave up 6 bases; unmatched junction bases: 11. This CDR3 is built from 14 residues. From germline, CDR1 is MNHNS and CDR2 SASEGT. The CDR3 protein is CATNEAGGSQPQHF. The CDR3 DNA reads as TGTGCCACGAACGAGGCAGGGGGCAGTCAGCCCCAGCATTTT.

The chain carries TRBV7-2 and TRBJ2-2; D remains unclear. V was clipped by 1 base and J by 1 base, with 7 bases between them. Per the germline V gene, CDR1 is SGHTA and CDR2 is FQGNSA. The CDR3 consists of 15 residues. CDR3 in DNA: TGTGCCAGCAGCTTAGGGAAGATGAACACCGGGGAGCTGTTTTTT. Protein sequence: CASSLGKMNTGELFF.

This chain uses TRBV5-6 with TRBJ2-7; 9 bases agree with TRBD1. The V gene's germline CDR1 is SGHDT and CDR2 YYEEEE. Germline trimming cut 3 bases from V and 5 bases from J; bases unmatched to any gene: 6. The CDR3 extends over 14 amino acids. CDR3 residues: CASSSDRGGHEQYF. CDR3 DNA sequence: TGTGCCAGCAGCTCGGACAGGGGAGGGCACGAGCAGTACTTC.

The V gene is TRBV19, the J gene TRBJ1-1; no clear D. Germline CDR1 is LNHDA and CDR2 is SQIVND (reference sequence). Trimming left V 8 bases short and J 4 bases short, with 23 bases between. This CDR3 has 16 amino acids. This CDR3 is CASPPGEGWVGTEAFF. The CDR3, as DNA: TGTGCCAGTCCCCCTGGCGAAGGGTGGGTGGGCACTGAAGCTTTCTTT.

This chain joins TRBV29-1 and TRBJ2-7, with D possibly matching TRBD2 (7 bases). The CDR3 covers 11 residues. The V end lost 6 bases, the J end lost 5 bases, and 11 bases lay between the germline ends. CDR1 SQVTM and CDR2 ANQGSEA come from the germline V gene. CDR3 protein: CSVGGVNEQYF. In nucleotides, the CDR3 is TGCAGCGTAGGGGGGGTGAACGAGCAGTACTTC.

V and J are TRBV28 and TRBJ1-1, with D perhaps matching TRBD1 (5 bases). Germline CDR1 reads MDHEN; CDR2 reads SYDVKM. This CDR3 spans 13 amino acids. V was clipped by 6 bases and J by 4 bases, with 12 bases between them. The CDR3 region is CASRPTALTEAFF. CDR3 DNA: TGTGCCAGCAGACCGACAGCCCTCACTGAAGCTTTCTTT.

This clone occurred once. V is TRBV4-1 and J is TRBJ2-1, with 8 bases identical to TRBD1. This CDR3 contains 12 residues. From germline, CDR1 is MGHRA and CDR2 YSYEKL. Trimming took 4 bases from V and 8 from J; bases not matched to a gene: 1. In nucleotides, the CDR3 is TGCGCCAGCAGCCCGACAGGGGATGAGCAGTTCTTC. Translating it yields CASSPTGDEQFF.

V gene TRBV28 combines with J gene TRBJ2-7, with a weak D call TRBD2 (7 bases). From germline, CDR1 is MDHEN and CDR2 SYDVKM. The germline V and J ends were trimmed by 7 bases and 3 bases, with 19 bases remaining between them. CDR3 length: 15 residues. Here the CDR3 reads CASTQRGALGYEQYF. In nucleotides, the CDR3 is TGTGCCAGCACCCAACGGGGGGCTTTAGGCTACGAGCAGTACTTC. Full variable domain (missing parts from reference TRBV28 and TRBJ2-7): DVKVTQSSRYLVKRTGEKVFLECVQDMDHENMFWYRQDPGLGLRLIYFSYDVKMKEKGDIPEGYSVSREKKERFSLILESASTNQTSMYLCASTQRGALGYEQYFGPGTRLTVT.

The gene calls are TRBV5-1 and TRBJ2-7; tentatively, D is TRBD1 (5 bases). The germline V gene encodes CDR1 SGHRS and CDR2 YFSETQ. V was shortened by 4 bases and J by 3 bases, with 17 bases between the two germline ends. This CDR3 has 15 residues. The CDR3 coding sequence is TGCGCCAGCAGCCTGTACACCGGACAAGGCTACGAGCAGTACTTC. Encoded protein: CASSLYTGQGYEQYF.

The rearrangement links TRBV2 to TRBJ2-7, with D possibly being TRBD1 (5 bases). This CDR3 comprises 11 residues. Trimming took off 6 bases at V and 3 bases at J, with 6 bases between the two ends. Germline V CDR1 and CDR2: SNHLY, FYNNEI. In DNA, the CDR3 is TGTGCCAGCAGCGACAGCTACGAGCAGTACTTC. It encodes CASSDSYEQYF.

V gene TRBV11-1 combines with J gene TRBJ2-1, with D uncertain. The CDR3 length is 12 residues. Trimming removed 5 bases from V and 5 bases from J, with 7 bases in between. Germline values: CDR1 SGHAT, CDR2 FQDESV (reference sequence). CDR3 nucleotide sequence: TGTGCCAGCAGCCTACGGGACAATGAGCAGTTCTTC. It specifies CASSLRDNEQFF.

As concerns this clone: One end of the junction is discordant with germline, which a read error may explain. This chain connects TRBV4-3 to TRBJ2-7; D assignment may be TRBD1 or TRBD2 (5 bases each). This CDR3 comprises 15 residues. The germline V gene encodes CDR1 LGHNA and CDR2 YSLEER. The CDR3 nucleotides are TGCGCCAGCAGCCAAGGCCGGGACCACTCCTACGAGCAGTGCTTC. Its protein is CASSQGRDHSYEQCF.

The chain employs TRBV19 and TRBJ1-4; the D gene is possibly TRBD1 (5 bases). This CDR3 spans 16 amino acids. Germline V CDR1 and CDR2: LNHDA, SQIVND (reference sequence). V dropped 3 bases and J dropped 3 bases, with 14 bases sitting between them. The CDR3 sequence: CASSILYRDSNEKLFF. CDR3 bases: TGTGCCAGTAGTATTCTATACCGGGACTCTAATGAAAAACTGTTTTTT. The entire variable domain, with the rest obtained from reference TRBV19 and TRBJ1-4, is as follows: DGGITQSPKYLFRKEGQNVTLSCEQNLNHDAMYWYRQDPGQGLRLIYYSQIVNDFQKGDIAEGYSVSREKKESFPLTVTSAQKNPTAFYLCASSILYRDSNEKLFFGSGTQLSVL.

J is TRBJ2-1 and V is TRBV15, with TRBD1 matching over 7 bases. The germline gives CDR1 LNHNV, CDR2 YYDKDF (reference sequence). The J segment lost 9 bases and the V segment lost 8 bases, leaving 16 bases of the junction unmatched. The CDR3 totals 15 residues. Here the CDR3 DNA reads TGTGCCACCCAATCATCACAGGGGATTTATGGTGAGCAGTTCTTC. The encoded protein is CATQSSQGIYGEQFF.